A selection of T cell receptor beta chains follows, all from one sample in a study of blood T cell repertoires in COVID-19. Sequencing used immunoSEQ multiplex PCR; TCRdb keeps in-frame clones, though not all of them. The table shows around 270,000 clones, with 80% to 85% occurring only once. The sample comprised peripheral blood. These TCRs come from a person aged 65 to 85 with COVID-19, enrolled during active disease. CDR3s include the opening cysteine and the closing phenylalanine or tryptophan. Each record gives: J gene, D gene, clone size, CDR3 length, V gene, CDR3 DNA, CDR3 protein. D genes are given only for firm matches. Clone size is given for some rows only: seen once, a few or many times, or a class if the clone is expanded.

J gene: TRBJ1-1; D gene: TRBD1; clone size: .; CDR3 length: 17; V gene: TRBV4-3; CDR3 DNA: TGCGCCAGCAGCCAAGATCCGGCAGGGGGCTTGATCACTGAAGCTTTCTTT; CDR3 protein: CASSQDPAGGLITEAFF
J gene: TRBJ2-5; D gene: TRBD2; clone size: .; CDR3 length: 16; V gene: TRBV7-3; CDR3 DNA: TGTGCCAGCAGCTTGGGTTCTAGCGGGCCCCAAGAGACCCAGTACTTC; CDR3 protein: CASSLGSSGPQETQYF
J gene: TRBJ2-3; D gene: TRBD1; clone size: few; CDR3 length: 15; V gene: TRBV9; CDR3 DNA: TGTGCCAGCAGCGTGACAGGGGGGAGCACAGATACGCAGTATTTT; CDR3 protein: CASSVTGGSTDTQYF
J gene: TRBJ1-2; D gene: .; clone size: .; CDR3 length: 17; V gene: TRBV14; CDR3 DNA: TGTGCCAGCAGCCAAGTAAGAGACACAACTTTGTCGTATGGCTACACCTTC; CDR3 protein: CASSQVRDTTLSYGYTF
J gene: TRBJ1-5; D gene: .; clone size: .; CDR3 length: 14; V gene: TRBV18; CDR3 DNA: TGTGCCAGCTCACCACCGAGCGGGGGGTCGCCCCAGCATTTT; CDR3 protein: CASSPPSGGSPQHF
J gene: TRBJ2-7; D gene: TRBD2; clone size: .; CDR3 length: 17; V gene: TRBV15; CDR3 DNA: TGTGCCACCAGCAGATACCTCGGGACTAGCGGGAGTTACGAGCAGTACTTC; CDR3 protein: CATSRYLGTSGSYEQYF
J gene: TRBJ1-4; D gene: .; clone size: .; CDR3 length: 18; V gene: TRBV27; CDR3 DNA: TGTGCCAGCAGTTTAAGGGGGAGAAACCTCGCAACTAATGAAAAACTGTTTTTT; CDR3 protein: CASSLRGRNLATNEKLFF
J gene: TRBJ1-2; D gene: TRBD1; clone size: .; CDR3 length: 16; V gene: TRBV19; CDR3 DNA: TGTGCCAGTAGTCCCCCGGGTGGGGACAGGATCTATGGCTACACCTTC; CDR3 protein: CASSPPGGDRIYGYTF
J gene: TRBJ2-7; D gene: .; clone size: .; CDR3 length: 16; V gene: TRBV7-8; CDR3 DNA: TGTGCCAGCAGCTTAGGAGTGGAGGAGTTTGTGTACGAGCAGTACTTC; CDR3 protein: CASSLGVEEFVYEQYF
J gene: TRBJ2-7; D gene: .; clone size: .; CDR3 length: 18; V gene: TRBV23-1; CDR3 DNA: TGCGCCAGCAGTCAATCGTCGAGGGGGAAATTAAGCTCCTACGAGCAGTACTTC; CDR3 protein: CASSQSSRGKLSSYEQYF